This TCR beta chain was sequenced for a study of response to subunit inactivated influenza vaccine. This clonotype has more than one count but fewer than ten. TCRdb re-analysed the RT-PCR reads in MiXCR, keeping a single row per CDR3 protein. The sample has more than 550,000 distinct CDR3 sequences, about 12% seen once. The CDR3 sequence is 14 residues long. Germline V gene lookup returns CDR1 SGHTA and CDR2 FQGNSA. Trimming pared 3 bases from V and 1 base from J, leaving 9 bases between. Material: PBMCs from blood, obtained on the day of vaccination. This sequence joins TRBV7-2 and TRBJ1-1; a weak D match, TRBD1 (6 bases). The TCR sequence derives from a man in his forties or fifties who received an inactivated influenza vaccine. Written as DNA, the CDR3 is TGTGCCAGCAGCTTTCGACAGGAGAACACTGAAGCTTTCTTT. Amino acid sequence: CASSFRQENTEAFF.